This entry is about one TCR beta chain. The sample originates from a study of technical replicates of blood from a few donors. J lost 5 bases, V lost 1 base, and 5 bases had no gene match. Germline lookup yields CDR1 SGHAT and CDR2 FQNNGV. This CDR3 region has 15 residues. Generated by immunoSEQ multiplex PCR, the TCRdb table keeps only in-frame clones and is missing some. The sample contains fewer than 85,000 clones, about 94% of which appear only once. The sample taken for sequencing was T cells isolated from PBMCs. The clonotype originates from a human donor in good health. The V and J genes are TRBV11-2 and TRBJ2-3; TRBD2 aligns across 8 bases. The CDR3 loop reads CASSLVGGAIDTQYF. Written as DNA, the CDR3 is TGTGCCAGCAGCTTAGTCGGGGGGGCCATAGATACGCAGTATTTT.